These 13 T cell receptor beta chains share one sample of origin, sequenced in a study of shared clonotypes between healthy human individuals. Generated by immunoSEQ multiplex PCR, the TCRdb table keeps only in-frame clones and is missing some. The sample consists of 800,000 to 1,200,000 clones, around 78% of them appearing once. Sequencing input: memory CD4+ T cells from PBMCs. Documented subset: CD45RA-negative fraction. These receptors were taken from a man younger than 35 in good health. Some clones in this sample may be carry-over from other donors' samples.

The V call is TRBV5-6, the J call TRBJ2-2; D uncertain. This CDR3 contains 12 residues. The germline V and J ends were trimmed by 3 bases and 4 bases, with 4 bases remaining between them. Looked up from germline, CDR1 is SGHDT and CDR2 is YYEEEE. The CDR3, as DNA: TGTGCCAGCAGCTCGCCCACCGGGGAGCTGTTTTTT. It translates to CASSSPTGELFF.

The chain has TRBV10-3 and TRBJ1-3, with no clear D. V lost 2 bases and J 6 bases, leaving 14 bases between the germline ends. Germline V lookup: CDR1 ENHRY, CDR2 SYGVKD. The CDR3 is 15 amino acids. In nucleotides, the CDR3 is TGTGCCATCAGTGAGAGGAGGGCGCGGGAAAACACCATATATTTT. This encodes CAISERRARENTIYF.

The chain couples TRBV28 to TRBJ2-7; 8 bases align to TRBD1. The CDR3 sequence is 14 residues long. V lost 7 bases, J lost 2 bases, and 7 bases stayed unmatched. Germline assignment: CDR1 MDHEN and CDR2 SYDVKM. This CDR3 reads CASNINRGAYEQYF. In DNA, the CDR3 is TGTGCCAGCAATATAAACAGGGGGGCCTACGAGCAGTACTTC.

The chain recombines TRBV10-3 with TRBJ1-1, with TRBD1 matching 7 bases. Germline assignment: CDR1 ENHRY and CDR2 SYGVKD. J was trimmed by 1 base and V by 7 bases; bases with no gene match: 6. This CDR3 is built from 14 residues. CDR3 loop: CAINRGTTNTEAFF. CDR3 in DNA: TGTGCCATCAACAGGGGCACCACGAACACTGAAGCTTTCTTT.

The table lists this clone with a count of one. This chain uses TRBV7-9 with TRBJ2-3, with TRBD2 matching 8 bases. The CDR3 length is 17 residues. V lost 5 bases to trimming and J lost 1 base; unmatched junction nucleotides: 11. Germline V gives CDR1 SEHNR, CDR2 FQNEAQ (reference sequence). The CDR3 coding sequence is TGTGCCAGCAGCACCGGGTCCAGCGGGAGTGGCACAGATACGCAGTATTTT. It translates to CASSTGSSGSGTDTQYF.

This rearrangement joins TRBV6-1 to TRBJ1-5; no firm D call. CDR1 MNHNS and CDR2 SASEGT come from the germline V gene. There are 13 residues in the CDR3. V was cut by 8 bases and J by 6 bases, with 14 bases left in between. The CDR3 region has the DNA TGTGCCAGCGGGGTAACTCGCGGTCAGCCCCAGCATTTT. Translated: CASGVTRGQPQHF.

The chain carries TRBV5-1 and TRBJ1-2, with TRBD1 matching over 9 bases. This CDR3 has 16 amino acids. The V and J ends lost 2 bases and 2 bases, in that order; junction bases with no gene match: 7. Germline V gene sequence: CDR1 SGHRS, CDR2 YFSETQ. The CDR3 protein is CASSFDPGQGNYGYTF. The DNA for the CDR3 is TGCGCCAGCAGCTTCGACCCGGGACAGGGCAACTATGGCTACACCTTC.

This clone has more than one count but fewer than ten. Here the CDR3 reads CSVPAQYF. The CDR3 DNA sequence: TGCAGTGTACCGGCGCAGTACTTC. The chain combines TRBV20-1 with TRBJ2-7; D not certain. Germline V lookup: CDR1 DFQATT, CDR2 SNEGSKA (reference sequence). CDR3 length: 8 residues. Trimming removed 7 bases from V and 9 bases from J, with 7 bases in between.

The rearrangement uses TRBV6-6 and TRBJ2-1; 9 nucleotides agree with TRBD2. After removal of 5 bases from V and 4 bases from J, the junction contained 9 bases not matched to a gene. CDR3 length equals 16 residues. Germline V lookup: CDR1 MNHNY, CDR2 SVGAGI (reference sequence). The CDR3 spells CASSVGRLAAYNEQFF. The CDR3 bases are TGTGCCAGCAGTGTAGGTCGACTAGCGGCTTACAATGAGCAGTTCTTC.

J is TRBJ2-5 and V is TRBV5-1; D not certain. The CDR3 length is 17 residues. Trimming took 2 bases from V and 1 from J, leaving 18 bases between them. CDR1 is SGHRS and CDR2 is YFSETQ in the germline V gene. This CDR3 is CASSLSDRQSGQETQYF. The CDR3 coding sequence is TGCGCCAGCAGCTTATCTGATCGGCAATCAGGCCAAGAGACCCAGTACTTC.

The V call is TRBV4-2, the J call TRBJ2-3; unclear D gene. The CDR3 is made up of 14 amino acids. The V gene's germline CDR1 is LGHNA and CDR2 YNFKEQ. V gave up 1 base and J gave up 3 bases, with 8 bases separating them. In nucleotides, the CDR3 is TGTGCCAGCAGCCAAGGGATGACAACAGATACGCAGTATTTT. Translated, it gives CASSQGMTTDTQYF.

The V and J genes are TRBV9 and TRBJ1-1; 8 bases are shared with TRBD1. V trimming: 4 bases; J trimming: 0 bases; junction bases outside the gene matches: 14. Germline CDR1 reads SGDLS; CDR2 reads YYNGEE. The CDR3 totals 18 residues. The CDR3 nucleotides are TGTGCCAGCAGCTCACAAGTCCCGGGACAGGCTATGAACACTGAAGCTTTCTTT. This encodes CASSSQVPGQAMNTEAFF. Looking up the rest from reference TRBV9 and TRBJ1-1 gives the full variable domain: DSGVTQTPKHLITATGQRVTLRCSPRSGDLSVYWYQQSLDQGLQFLIQYYNGEERAKGNILERFSAQQFPDLHSELNLSSLELGDSALYFCASSSQVPGQAMNTEAFFGQGTRLTVV.

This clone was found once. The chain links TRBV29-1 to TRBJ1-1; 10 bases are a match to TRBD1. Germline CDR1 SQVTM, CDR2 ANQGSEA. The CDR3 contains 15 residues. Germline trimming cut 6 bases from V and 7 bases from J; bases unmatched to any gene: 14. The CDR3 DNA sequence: TGCAGCGTAACCTCGACAGGGGGCAGCCGTTATGAAGCTTTCTTT. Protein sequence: CSVTSTGGSRYEAFF.